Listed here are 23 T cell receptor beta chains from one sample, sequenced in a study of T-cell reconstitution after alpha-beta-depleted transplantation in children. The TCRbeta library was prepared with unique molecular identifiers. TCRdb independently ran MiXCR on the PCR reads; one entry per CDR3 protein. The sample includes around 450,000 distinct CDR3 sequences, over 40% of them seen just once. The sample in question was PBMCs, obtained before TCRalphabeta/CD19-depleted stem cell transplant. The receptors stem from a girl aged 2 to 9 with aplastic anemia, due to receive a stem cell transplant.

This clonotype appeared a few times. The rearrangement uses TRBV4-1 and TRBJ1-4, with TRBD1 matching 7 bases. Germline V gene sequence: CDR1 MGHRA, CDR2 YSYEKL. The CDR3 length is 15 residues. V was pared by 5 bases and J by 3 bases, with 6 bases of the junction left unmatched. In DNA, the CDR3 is TGCGCCAGCAGCGGACAGGACATAGCTAATGAAAAACTGTTTTTT. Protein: CASSGQDIANEKLFF.

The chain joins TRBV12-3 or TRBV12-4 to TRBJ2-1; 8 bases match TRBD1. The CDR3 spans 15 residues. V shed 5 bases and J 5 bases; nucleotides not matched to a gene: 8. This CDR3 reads CASSLTGGTNNEQFF. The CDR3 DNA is TGTGCCAGCAGTCTTACAGGGGGGACCAACAATGAGCAGTTCTTC.

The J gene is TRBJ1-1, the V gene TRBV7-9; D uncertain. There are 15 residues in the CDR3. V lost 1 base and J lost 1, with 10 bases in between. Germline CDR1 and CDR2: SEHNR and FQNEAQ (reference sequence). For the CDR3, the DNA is TGTGCCAGCAGCTTAGAGGAGCGGAGGAACACTGAAGCTTTCTTT. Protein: CASSLEERRNTEAFF.

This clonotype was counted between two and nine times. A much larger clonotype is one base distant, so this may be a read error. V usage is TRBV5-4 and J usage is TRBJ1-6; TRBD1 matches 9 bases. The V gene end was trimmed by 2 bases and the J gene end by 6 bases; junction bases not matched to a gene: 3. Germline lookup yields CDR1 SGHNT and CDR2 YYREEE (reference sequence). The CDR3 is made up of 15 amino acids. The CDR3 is CASSFGQGINSPLHF. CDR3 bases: TGTGCCAGCAGCTTCGGACAGGGGATTAATTCACCCCTCCACTTT.

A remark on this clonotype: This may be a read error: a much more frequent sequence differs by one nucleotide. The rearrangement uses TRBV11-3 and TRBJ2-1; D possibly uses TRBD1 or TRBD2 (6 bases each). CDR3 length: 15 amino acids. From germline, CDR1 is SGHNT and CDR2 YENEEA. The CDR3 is CTSSLGGTVLYEQFF. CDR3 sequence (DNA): TGTACCAGCAGCTTAGGGGGGACGGTATTGTATGAGCAGTTCTTC.

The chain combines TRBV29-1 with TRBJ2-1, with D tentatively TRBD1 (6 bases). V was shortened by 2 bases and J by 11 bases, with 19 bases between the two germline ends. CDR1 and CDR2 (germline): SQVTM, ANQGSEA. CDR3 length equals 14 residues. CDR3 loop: CSVERRQALGQQFF. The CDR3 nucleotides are TGCAGCGTTGAACGACGACAGGCCCTCGGTCAGCAGTTCTTC.

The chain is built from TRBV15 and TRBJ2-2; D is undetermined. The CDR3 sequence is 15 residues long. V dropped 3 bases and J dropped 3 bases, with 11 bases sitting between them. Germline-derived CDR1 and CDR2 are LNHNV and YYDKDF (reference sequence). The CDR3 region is CATSSSELDTGELFF. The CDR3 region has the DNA TGTGCCACCAGCAGTTCAGAGTTAGACACCGGGGAGCTGTTTTTT. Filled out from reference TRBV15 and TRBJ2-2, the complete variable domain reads DAMVIQNPRYQVTQFGKPVTLSCSQTLNHNVMYWYQQKSSQAPKLLFHYYDKDFNNEADTPDNFQSRRPNTSFCFLDIRSPGLGDTAMYLCATSSSELDTGELFFGEGSRLTVL.

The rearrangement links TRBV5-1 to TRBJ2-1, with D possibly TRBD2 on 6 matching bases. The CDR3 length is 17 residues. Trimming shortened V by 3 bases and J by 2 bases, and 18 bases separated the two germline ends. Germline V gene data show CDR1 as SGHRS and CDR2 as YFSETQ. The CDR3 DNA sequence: TGCGCCAGCAGCTCGATCCGGGACTTAAACCCCTACAATGAGCAGTTCTTC. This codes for CASSSIRDLNPYNEQFF.

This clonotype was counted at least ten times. CDR3 nucleotides: TGTGCCAGCAGTTTATACAGGGGGGGATACGATGAGCAGTTCTTC. This encodes CASSLYRGGYDEQFF. J is TRBJ2-1 and V is TRBV28; D is possibly TRBD1 (8 bases). The CDR3 loop spans 15 amino acids. Between the trimmed V and J ends, which lost 1 base and 8 bases, there was a span of 15 bases. Germline CDR1 reads MDHEN; CDR2 reads SYDVKM.

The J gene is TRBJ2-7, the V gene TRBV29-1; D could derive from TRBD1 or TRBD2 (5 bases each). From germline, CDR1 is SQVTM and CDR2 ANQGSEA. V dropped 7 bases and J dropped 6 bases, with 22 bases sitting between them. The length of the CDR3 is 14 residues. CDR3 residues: CSAGTGTGPSEQYF. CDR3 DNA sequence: TGCAGCGCTGGGACCGGGACCGGACCCTCCGAGCAGTACTTC.

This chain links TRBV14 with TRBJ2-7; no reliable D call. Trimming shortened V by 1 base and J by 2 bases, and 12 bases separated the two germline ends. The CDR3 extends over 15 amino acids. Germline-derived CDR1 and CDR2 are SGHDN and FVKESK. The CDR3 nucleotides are TGTGCCAGCAGCCAAGCCGCCGGCCGAACCTACGAGCAGTACTTC. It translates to CASSQAAGRTYEQYF.

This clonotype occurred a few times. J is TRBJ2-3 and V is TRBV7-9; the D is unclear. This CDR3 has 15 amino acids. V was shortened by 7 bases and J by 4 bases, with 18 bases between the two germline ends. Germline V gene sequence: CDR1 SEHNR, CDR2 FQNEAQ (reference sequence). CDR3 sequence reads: CASTIPPQESDTQYF. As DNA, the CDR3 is TGTGCCAGCACCATCCCCCCCCAGGAGTCAGATACGCAGTATTTT.

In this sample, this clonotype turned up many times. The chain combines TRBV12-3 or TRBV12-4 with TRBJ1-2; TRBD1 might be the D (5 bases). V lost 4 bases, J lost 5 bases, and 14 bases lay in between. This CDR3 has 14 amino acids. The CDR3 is CASSSGPDVYGYTF. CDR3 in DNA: TGTGCCAGCAGTTCAGGGCCGGATGTGTATGGCTACACCTTC.

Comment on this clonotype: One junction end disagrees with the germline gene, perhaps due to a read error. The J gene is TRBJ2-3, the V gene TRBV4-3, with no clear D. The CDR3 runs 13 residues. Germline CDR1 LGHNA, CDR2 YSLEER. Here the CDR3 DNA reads TGCGCCAGCAACCAAACGAATTGGGATACGCAGTATTTT. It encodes CASNQTNWDTQYF.

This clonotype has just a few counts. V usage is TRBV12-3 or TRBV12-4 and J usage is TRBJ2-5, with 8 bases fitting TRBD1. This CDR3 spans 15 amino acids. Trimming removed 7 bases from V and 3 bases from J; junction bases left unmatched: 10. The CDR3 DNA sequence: TGTGCCAGCAAACTAAGGACAGGGTCTGAAGAGACCCAGTACTTC. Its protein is CASKLRTGSEETQYF.

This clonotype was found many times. As DNA, the CDR3 is TGTGCCAGCAGCTCCGCCGGGTGGGCCCTTAAGTGGAATGAGCAGTTCTTC. Its translation is CASSSAGWALKWNEQFF. The chain is built from TRBV5-6 and TRBJ2-1; D call uncertain. The CDR3 has 17 amino acids. V dropped 3 bases and J dropped 7 bases, with 23 bases sitting between them. Looked up from germline, CDR1 is SGHDT and CDR2 is YYEEEE.

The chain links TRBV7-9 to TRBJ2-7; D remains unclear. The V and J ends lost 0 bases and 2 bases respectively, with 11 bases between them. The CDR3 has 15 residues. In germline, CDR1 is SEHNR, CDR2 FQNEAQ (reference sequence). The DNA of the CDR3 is TGTGCCAGCAGCTTAGCGCAGAGCCTAGCCTACGAGCAGTACTTC. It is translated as CASSLAQSLAYEQYF.

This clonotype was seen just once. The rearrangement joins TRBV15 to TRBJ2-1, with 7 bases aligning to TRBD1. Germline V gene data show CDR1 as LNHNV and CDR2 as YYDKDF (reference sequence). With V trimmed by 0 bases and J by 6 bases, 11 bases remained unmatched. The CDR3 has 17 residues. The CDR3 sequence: CATSRDLGQVAPNEQFF. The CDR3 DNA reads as TGTGCCACCAGCAGAGATCTTGGACAGGTAGCCCCCAATGAGCAGTTCTTC. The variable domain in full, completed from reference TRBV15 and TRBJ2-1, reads DAMVIQNPRYQVTQFGKPVTLSCSQTLNHNVMYWYQQKSSQAPKLLFHYYDKDFNNEADTPDNFQSRRPNTSFCFLDIRSPGLGDTAMYLCATSRDLGQVAPNEQFFGPGTRLTVL.

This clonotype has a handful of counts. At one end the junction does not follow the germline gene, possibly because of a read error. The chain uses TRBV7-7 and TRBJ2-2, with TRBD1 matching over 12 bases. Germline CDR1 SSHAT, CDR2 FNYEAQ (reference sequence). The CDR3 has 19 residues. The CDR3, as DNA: TGTGCTAGCAGCCCTCGAACTGGGACAGGGGGCGCGAACACCGGGGAGCTGTTTTTT. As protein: CASSPRTGTGGANTGELFF.

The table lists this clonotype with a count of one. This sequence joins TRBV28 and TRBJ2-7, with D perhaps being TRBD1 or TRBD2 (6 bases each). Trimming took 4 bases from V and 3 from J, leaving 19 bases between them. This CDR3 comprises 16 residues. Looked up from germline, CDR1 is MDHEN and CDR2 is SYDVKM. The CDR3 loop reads CASSSRGARQDYEQYF. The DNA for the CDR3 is TGTGCCAGCAGTTCCCGCGGGGCGCGACAGGACTACGAGCAGTACTTC.

CDR3 amino acids: CASSLTGLVIPDTQYF. The CDR3 nucleotides are TGTGCCAGCAGTTTGACTGGACTAGTGATCCCAGATACGCAGTATTTT. This chain uses TRBV12-3 or TRBV12-4 with TRBJ2-3; 7 bases agree with TRBD2. This CDR3 is 16 amino acids long. J lost 4 bases, V lost 3 bases, and 10 bases had no gene match.

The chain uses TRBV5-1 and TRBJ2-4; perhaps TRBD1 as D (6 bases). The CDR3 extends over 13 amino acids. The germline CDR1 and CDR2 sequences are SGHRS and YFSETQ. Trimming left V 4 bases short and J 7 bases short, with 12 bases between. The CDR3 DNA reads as TGCGCCAGCAGCGGCAGGGGAAGGAACATTCAGTACTTC. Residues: CASSGRGRNIQYF.

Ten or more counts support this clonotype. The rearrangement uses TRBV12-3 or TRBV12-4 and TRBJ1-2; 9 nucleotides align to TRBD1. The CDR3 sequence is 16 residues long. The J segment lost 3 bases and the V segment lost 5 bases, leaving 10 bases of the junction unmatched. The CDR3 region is CASSEDIGQGYYGYTF. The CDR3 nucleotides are TGTGCCAGCAGTGAAGATATTGGACAGGGGTACTATGGCTACACCTTC.